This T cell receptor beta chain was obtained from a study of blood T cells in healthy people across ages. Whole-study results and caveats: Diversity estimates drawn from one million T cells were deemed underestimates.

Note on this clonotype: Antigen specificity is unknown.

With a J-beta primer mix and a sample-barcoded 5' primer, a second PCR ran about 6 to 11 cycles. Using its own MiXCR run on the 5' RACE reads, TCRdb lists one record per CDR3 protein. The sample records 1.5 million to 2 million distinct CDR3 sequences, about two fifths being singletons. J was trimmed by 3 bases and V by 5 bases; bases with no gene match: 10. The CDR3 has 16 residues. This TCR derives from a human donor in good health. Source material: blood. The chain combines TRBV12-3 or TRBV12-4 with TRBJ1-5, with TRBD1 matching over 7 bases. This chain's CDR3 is CASSPDRAGPNQPQHF. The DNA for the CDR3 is TGTGCCAGCAGTCCCGACAGGGCGGGGCCCAATCAGCCCCAGCATTTT.